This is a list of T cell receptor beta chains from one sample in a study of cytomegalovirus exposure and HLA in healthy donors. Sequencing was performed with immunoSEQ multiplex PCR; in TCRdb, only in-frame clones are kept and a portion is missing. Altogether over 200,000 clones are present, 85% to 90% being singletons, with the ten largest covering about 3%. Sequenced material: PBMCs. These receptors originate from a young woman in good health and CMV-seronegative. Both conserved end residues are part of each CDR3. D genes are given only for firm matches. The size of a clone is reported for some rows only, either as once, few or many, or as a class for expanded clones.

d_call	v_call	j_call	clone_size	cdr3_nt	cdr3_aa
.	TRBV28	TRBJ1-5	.	TGTGCCAGCAGTTCTCCGGGTCACCGTCCGCATTTT	CASSSPGHRPHF
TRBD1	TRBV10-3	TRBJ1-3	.	TGTGCCATCTCTTCTGGACAGGGGTCCACTGGAAACACCATATATTTT	CAISSGQGSTGNTIYF
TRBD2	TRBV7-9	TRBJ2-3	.	TGTGCCAGCCGGCCGGGACTAGCGGGCCCGATGGAGTATTTT	CASRPGLAGPMEYF
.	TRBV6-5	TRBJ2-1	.	TGTGCCAGCAGCATGACAGCGAGCTCCTACAATGAGCAGTTCTTC	CASSMTASSYNEQFF
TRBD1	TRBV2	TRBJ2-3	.	TGTGCCAGCAGCCCTGACAGGGCACGCTCAGATACGCAGTATTTT	CASSPDRARSDTQYF
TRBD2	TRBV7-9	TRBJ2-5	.	TGTGCCAGCAGCTTGCTAGCGGGGTCCCAAGAGACCCAGTACTTC	CASSLLAGSQETQYF
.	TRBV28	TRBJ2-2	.	TGTGCCAGCAGTGTTAGCGGGAACACCGGGGAGCTGTTTTTT	CASSVSGNTGELFF
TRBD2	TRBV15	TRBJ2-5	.	TGTGCCACCGGGGGCAGGCTAGCGGGATCCGAGACCCAGTACTTC	CATGGRLAGSETQYF
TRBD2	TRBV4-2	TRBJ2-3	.	TGTGCCAGCAGCCAAGTTAGCGCGGGAGGTAGCACAGATACGCAGTATTTT	CASSQVSAGGSTDTQYF
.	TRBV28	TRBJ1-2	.	TGTGCCAGCAGTTTACGGTACTATGGCTACACCTTC	CASSLRYYGYTF
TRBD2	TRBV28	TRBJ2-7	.	TGTGCCAGCAGTTCTCGACTAGCGGGAGTTAGGTACGAGCAGTACTTC	CASSSRLAGVRYEQYF
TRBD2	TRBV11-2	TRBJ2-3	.	TGTGCCAGCAGCTCCGGACTAGCGGGTAACACAGATACGCAGTATTTT	CASSSGLAGNTDTQYF
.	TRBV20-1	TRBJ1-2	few	TGCAGTGCATTGGACAGCTATGGCTACACCTTC	CSALDSYGYTF
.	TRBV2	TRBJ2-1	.	TGTGCCAGCAGTGGGGTGGGCTGGCCGGCGGGTGAGCAGTTCTTC	CASSGVGWPAGEQFF
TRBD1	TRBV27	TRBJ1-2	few	TGTGCCAGCAGTTTAGCCAGGGGGCTTGGCTACACCTTC	CASSLARGLGYTF
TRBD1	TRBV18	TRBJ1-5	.	TGTGCCAGCTCACCGGGGGGACAGGGGGCGAATCAGCCCCAGCATTTT	CASSPGGQGANQPQHF
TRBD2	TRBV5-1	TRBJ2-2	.	TGCGCCAGCAGCTTGGCTGGGGGGGACACCGGGGAGCTGTTTTTT	CASSLAGGDTGELFF
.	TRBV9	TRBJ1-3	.	TGTGCCAGCAGCGACAGCTCTGGAAACACCATATATTTT	CASSDSSGNTIYF
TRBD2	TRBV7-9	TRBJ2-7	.	TGTGCCAGCAGCGCACTAGCGTTAAGCTCCTACGAGCAGTACTTC	CASSALALSSYEQYF
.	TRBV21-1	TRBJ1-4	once	TGTGCCACTCTGCAGGGGGCAACTAATGAAAAACTGTTTTTT	CATLQGATNEKLFF
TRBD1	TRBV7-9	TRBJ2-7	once	TGTGCCAGCAGCTTATCCACAGGGGGCCACGAGCAGTACTTC	CASSLSTGGHEQYF
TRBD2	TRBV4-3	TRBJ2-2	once	TGCGCCAGCAGCCAAGAAGCGGGAGGGACCGGGGAGCTGTTTTTT	CASSQEAGGTGELFF
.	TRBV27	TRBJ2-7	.	TGTGCCAGCAGTTTCCAGGGGAGCTCCTACGAGCAGTACTTC	CASSFQGSSYEQYF
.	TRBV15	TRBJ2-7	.	TGTGCCACCGGAGGGACAGAGGCCTACGAGCAGTACTTC	CATGGTEAYEQYF
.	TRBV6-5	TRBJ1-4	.	TGTGCCGCAACACCTAATGAAAAACTGTTTTTT	CAATPNEKLFF
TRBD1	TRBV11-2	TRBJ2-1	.	TGTGCCAGCAGAACAACAGGGGGAAACTCCTACAATGAGCAGTTCTTC	CASRTTGGNSYNEQFF
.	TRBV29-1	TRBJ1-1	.	TGCAGCGTACTCCCCGGAGTACGAGAAGCTTTCTTT	CSVLPGVREAFF
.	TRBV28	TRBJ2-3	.	TGTGCGTCGATTCCCGGGAGTGGGCCAAGCGATACGCAGTATTTT	CASIPGSGPSDTQYF
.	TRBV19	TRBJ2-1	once	TGTGCCAGTAGTATAATGCGGGGTAGCTCCTACAATGAGCAGTTCTTC	CASSIMRGSSYNEQFF
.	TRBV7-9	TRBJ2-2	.	TGTGCCAGCAGGAAACTGACGAACACCGGGGAGCTGTTTTTT	CASRKLTNTGELFF
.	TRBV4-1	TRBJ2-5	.	TGCGCCAGCAGCTCGACATCCTTGACAGGGAGGGAGACCCAGTACTTC	CASSSTSLTGRETQYF
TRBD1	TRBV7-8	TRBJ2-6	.	TGTGCCAGCAGCTTAGTCTTCTTTGAGGGGGCGAGGGGGGCCAACGTCCTGACTTTC	CASSLVFFEGARGANVLTF
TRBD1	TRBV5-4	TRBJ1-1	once	TGTGCCAGCACCATACAGGGGGCGCGTACTGAAGCTTTCTTT	CASTIQGARTEAFF
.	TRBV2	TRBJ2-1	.	TGTGCCAGCGGACGCGGGACAGTCAACAATGAGCAGTTCTTC	CASGRGTVNNEQFF
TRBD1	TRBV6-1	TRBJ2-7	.	TGTGCCAGCAGTGAATATGCCGGGACAGGGGCCAACGAGCAGTACTTC	CASSEYAGTGANEQYF
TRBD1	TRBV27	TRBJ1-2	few	TGTGCCAGCAGTCCCCGGACAGGGTGGGCCTATGGCTACACCTTC	CASSPRTGWAYGYTF
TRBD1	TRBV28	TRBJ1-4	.	TGTGCCAGCAGTTCTGCTGGACAGGCGGGTGAAAAACTGTTTTTT	CASSSAGQAGEKLFF
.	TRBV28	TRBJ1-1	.	TGTGCCAGCAGTTTTCCCCAGGGGATCTTAATAGGAGCTTTCTTT	CASSFPQGILIGAFF
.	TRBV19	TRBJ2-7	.	TGTGCCAGTAGTCTAGACGGCAGGCCAAGCTACGAGCAGTACTTC	CASSLDGRPSYEQYF
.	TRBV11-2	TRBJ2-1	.	TGTGCCAGCAGCGCTTACAGGGATTCCAATGAGCAGTTCTTC	CASSAYRDSNEQFF
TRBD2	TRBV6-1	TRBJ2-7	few	TGTGCCAGCAGTGATCCAGTTCGGCGGGAGGCCCCCTTC	CASSDPVRREAPF
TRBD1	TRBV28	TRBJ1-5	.	TGTGCCAGCAGTTCCTCAGGGGGGAGTCAGCCCCAGCATTTT	CASSSSGGSQPQHF
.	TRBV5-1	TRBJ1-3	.	TGCGCCAGCAGCTTGGGGACACACGGAAACACCATATATTTT	CASSLGTHGNTIYF
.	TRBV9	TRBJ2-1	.	TGTGCCAGCAGCCCAAAAGCCGAGGACTATTTAGGTGATGAGCAGTTCTTC	CASSPKAEDYLGDEQFF
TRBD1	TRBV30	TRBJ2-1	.	TGTGCCTGGAGTCGGGACAGGGAAGGGTTGAATGAGCAGTTCTTC	CAWSRDREGLNEQFF
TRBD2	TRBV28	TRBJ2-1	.	TGTGCCAGCAGTTTATCGCGATTGACTAGCGGGAGGTTCTTC	CASSLSRLTSGRFF
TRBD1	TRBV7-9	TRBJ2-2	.	TGTGCCAGCAGATCAACAGGGGGAATCACCGGGGAGCTGTTTTTT	CASRSTGGITGELFF
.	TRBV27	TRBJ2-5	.	TGTGCCAGCAATGACAGGGCCGGGGGGACCCAGTACTTC	CASNDRAGGTQYF
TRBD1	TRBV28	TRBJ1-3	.	TGTGCCAGCAGTTTTGGGACAGGGGGGTTAGGGAACACCATATATTTT	CASSFGTGGLGNTIYF
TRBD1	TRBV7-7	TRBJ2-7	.	TGTGCTAGCAGACAATTGGGGACTGACAGGGGGGTTTCCTACGAGCAGTACTTC	CASRQLGTDRGVSYEQYF
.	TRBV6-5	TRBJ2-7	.	TGTGCCAGCAGTACCCCGTTGGCGGACGAGCAGTACTTC	CASSTPLADEQYF
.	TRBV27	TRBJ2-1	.	TGTGCCAGCAGTTTCGGACCCCGCCTAACGGGGGATGAGCAGTTCTTC	CASSFGPRLTGDEQFF
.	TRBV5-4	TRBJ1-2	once	TGTGCCAGCAGCTTAAACCGACAGACTGGCTACACCTTC	CASSLNRQTGYTF
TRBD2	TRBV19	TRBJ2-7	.	TGTGCCAGTAGTATTAGCGGGAGGAACTACGAGCAGTACTTC	CASSISGRNYEQYF